This section outlines one TCR beta chain sequence together with its context. The antigen remains undetermined. This table comes from immunoSEQ multiplex PCR, and its TCRdb copy is limited to in-frame clones, with some not included. The sample contains fewer than 130,000 clones, around 85% of which appear only once. This specimen belongs to a study of T cell responses to AZD1222 COVID-19 vaccine. Whole-study findings and limits: No day 14 peak samples; only post-peak repertoires were characterized. Spike-specific TCR breadth rose after two AZD1222 doses, and depth rose as well.

Trimming cost V 3 bases and J 0 bases, with 17 bases left between them. The CDR3 is 17 amino acids. Looked up from germline, CDR1 is KGHSH and CDR2 is LQKENI. The chain has TRBV18 and TRBJ1-1; D gene ambiguous. The source material was peripheral blood, sampled on day 0 of AZD1222 vaccination. The sequence came from an adult in good health. This chain's CDR3 is CASSPPTVVGMNTEAFF. CDR3 sequence (DNA): TGTGCCAGCTCACCCCCAACTGTCGTAGGTATGAACACTGAAGCTTTCTTT.